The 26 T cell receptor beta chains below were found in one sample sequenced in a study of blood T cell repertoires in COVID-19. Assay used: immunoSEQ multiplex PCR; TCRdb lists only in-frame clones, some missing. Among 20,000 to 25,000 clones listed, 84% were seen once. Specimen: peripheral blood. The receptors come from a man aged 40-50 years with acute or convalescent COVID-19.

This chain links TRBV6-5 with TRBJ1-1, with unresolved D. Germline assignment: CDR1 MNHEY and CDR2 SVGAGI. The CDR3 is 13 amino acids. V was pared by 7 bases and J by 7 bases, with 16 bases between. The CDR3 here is CASTPQGRIEAFF. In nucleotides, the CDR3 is TGTGCCAGCACCCCTCAAGGGAGGATTGAAGCTTTCTTT.

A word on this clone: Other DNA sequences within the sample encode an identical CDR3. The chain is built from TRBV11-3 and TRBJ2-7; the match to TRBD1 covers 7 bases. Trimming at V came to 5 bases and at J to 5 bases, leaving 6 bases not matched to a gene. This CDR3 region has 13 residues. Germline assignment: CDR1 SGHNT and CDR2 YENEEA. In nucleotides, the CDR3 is TGTGCCAGCAGCCCCCAGACAGGGAACGAGCAGTACTTC. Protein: CASSPQTGNEQYF.

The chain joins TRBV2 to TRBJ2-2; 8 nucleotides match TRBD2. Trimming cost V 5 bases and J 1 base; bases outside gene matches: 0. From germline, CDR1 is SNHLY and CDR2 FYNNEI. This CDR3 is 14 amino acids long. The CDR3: CASSSGRNTGELFF. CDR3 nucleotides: TGTGCCAGCAGTAGCGGGAGGAACACCGGGGAGCTGTTTTTT.

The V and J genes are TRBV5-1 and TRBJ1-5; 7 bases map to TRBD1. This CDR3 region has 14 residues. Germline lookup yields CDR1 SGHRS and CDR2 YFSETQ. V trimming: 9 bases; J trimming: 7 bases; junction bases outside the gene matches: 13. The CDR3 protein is CATQVHRGSQPQHF. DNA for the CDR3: TGCGCCACCCAGGTACACAGGGGATCGCAGCCCCAGCATTTT.

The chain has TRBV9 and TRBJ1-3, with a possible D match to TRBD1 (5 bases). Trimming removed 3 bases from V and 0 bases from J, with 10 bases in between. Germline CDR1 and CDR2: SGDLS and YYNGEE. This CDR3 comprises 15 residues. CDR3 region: CASSAPGLSGNTIYF. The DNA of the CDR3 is TGTGCCAGCAGCGCCCCGGGACTCTCTGGAAACACCATATATTTT.

CDR3 coding DNA: TGTGCCAGCAGCTTAACAGGGGCCTTTACTGGAAACACCATATATTTT. Translation: CASSLTGAFTGNTIYF. The chain uses TRBV7-2 and TRBJ1-3, with 7 bases that match TRBD1. Germline V gives CDR1 SGHTA, CDR2 FQGNSA. J lost 2 bases, V lost 2 bases, and 6 bases had no gene match. The CDR3 consists of 16 residues. The variable domain in full, completed from reference TRBV7-2 and TRBJ1-3, reads GAGVSQSPSNKVTEKGKDVELRCDPISGHTALYWYRQSLGQGLEFLIYFQGNSAPDKSGLPSDRFSAERTGGSVSTLTIQRTQQEDSAVYLCASSLTGAFTGNTIYFGEGSWLTVV.

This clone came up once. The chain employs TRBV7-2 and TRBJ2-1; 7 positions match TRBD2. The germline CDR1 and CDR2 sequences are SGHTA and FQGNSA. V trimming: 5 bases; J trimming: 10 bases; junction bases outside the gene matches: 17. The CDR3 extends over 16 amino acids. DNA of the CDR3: TGTGCCAGCAGCCCCCCCGACGGACTAGAGAGGCGGGAGCAGTTCTTC. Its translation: CASSPPDGLERREQFF.

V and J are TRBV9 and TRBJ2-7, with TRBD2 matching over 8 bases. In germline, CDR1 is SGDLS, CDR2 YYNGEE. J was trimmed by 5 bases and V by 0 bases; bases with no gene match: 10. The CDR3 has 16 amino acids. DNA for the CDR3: TGTGCCAGCAGCGTAGGAGGGACTAGTGAGATGGACGAGCAGTACTTC. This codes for CASSVGGTSEMDEQYF.

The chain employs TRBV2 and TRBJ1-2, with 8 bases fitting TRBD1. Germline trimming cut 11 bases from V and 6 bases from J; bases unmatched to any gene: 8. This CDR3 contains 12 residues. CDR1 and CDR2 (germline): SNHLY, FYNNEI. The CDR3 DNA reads TGTGCCCTACCAGGGGGCGTAGATGGCTACACCTTC. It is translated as CALPGGVDGYTF. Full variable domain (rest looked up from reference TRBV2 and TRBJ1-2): EPEVTQTPSHQVTQMGQEVILRCVPISNHLYFYWYRQILGQKVEFLVSFYNNEISEKSEIFDDQFSVERPDGSNFTLKIRSTKLEDSAMYFCALPGGVDGYTFGSGTRLTVV.

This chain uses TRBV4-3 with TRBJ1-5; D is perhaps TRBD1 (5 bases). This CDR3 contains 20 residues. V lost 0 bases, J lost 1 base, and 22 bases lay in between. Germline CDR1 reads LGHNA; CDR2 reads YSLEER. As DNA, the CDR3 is TGCGCCAGCAGCCAAGATCGGTTGGGCACAGGCAGAATAAGCAATCAGCCCCAGCATTTT. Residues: CASSQDRLGTGRISNQPQHF.

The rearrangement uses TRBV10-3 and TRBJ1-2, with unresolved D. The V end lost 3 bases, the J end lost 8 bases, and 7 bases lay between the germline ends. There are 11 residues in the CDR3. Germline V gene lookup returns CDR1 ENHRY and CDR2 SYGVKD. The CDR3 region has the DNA TGTGCCATCAGTGACCCGGGGGGCTACACCTTC. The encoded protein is CAISDPGGYTF.

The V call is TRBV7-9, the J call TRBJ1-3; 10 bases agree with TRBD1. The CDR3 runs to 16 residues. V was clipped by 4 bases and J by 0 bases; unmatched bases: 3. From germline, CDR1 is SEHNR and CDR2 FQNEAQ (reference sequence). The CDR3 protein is CASSWGDRGSGNTIYF. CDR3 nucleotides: TGTGCCAGCAGCTGGGGGGACAGGGGCTCTGGAAACACCATATATTTT.

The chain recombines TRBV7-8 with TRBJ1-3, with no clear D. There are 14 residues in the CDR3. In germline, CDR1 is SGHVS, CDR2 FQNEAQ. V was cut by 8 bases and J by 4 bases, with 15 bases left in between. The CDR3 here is CASGGSRAGNTIYF. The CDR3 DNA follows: TGTGCCAGCGGCGGGTCGAGGGCGGGAAACACCATATATTTT.

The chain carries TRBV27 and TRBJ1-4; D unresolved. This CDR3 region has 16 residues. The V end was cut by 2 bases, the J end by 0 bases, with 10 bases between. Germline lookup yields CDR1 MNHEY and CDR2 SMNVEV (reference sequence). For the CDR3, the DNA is TGTGCCAGCAGTTTAAGTCGCCCGGCAACTAATGAAAAACTGTTTTTT. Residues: CASSLSRPATNEKLFF.

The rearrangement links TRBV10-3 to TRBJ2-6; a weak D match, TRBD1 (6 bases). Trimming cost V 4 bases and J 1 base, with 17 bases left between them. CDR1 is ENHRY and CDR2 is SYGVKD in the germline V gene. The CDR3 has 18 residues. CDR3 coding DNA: TGTGCCATCAGTGGCCGGGACACCCATAAGTCTGGGGCCAACGTCCTGACTTTC. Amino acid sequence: CAISGRDTHKSGANVLTF.

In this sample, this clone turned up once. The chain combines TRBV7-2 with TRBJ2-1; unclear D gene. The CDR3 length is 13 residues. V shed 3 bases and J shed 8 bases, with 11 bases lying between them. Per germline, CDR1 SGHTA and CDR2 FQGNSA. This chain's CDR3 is CASSFFIGYEQFF. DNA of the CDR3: TGTGCCAGCAGCTTTTTTATCGGGTATGAGCAGTTCTTC.

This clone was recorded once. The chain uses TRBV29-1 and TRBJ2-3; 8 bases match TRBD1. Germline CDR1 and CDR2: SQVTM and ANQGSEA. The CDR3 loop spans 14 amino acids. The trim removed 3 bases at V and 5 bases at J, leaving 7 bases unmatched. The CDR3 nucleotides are TGCAGCGTTGAGACAGGGGCGCGGGTAGATACGCAGTATTTT. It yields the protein CSVETGARVDTQYF.

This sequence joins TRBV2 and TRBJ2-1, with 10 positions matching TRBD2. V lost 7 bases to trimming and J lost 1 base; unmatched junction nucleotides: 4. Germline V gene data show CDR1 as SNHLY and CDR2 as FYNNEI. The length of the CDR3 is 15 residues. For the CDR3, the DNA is TGTGCCAGCACAAAAGCGGGAGGGTCCTACAATGAGCAGTTCTTC. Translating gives CASTKAGGSYNEQFF.

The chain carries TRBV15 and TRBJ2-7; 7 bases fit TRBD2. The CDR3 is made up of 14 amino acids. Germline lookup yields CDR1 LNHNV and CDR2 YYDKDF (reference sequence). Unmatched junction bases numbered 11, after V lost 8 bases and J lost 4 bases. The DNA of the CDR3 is TGTGCCACCTCGACGGGGCTAGCGGATTACGAGCAGTACTTC. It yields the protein CATSTGLADYEQYF.

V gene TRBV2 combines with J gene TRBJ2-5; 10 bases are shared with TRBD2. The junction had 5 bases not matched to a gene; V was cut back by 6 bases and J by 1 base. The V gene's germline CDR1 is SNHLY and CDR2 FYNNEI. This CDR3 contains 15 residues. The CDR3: CASRQLAGIQETQYF. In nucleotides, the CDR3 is TGTGCCAGCAGGCAACTAGCGGGGATCCAAGAGACCCAGTACTTC.

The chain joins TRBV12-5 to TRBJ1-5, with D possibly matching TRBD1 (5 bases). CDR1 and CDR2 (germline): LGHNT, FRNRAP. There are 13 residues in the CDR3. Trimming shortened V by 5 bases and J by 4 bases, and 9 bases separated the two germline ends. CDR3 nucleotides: TGTGCTAGTGGTGTTACAGGAAATCAGCCCCAGCATTTT. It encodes CASGVTGNQPQHF.

CDR3 protein: CASTQKVTGTGAQETQYF. As DNA, the CDR3 is TGTGCCAGCACCCAAAAAGTGACCGGGACAGGGGCACAAGAGACCCAGTACTTC. V is TRBV21-1 and J is TRBJ2-5; whether TRBD1, the table's D call, matches the DNA was not checked. TRBV21-1 is recorded as a pseudogene. The CDR3 totals 18 residues.

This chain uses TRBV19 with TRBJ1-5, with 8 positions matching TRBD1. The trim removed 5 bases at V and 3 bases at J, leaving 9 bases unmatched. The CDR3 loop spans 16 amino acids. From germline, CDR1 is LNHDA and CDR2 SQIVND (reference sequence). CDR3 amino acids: CASSRPDRALNQPQHF. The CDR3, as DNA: TGTGCCAGTAGTCGTCCGGACAGGGCCCTCAATCAGCCCCAGCATTTT.

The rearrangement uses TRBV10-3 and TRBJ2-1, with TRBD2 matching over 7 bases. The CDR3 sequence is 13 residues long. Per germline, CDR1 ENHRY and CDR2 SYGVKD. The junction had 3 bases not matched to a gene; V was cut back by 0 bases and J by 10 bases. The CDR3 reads CAISESGGTEQFF. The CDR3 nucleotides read TGTGCCATCAGTGAGTCGGGAGGGACGGAGCAGTTCTTC.

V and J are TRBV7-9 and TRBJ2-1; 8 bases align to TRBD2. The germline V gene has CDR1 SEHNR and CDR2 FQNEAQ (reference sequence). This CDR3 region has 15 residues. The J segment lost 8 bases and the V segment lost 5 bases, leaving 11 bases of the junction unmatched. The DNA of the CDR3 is TGTGCCAGCAGCCCCAGCGGGAGAACTTTAGATGAGCAGTTCTTC. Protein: CASSPSGRTLDEQFF.

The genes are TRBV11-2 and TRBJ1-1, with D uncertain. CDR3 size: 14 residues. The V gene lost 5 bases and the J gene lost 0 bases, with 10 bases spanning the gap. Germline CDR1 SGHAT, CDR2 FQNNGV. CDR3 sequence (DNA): TGTGCCAGCAGCGTCGGGGAGATGAACACTGAAGCTTTCTTT. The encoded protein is CASSVGEMNTEAFF.